The 14 T cell receptor beta chains in this list originate from one sample, sequenced in a study of T cell responses to AZD1222 COVID-19 vaccine. TCRdb's copy holds only in-frame clones and misses some; the assay was immunoSEQ multiplex PCR. The sample records 120,000 to 150,000 clones, 86% being singletons. The sample was peripheral blood, taken 28 days after the second AZD1222 dose. These receptors came from an adult who received the AZD1222 COVID-19 vaccine.

This clone came up once. V and J are TRBV30 and TRBJ1-2; D gene ambiguous. The CDR3 extends over 11 amino acids. CDR1 is GTSNPN and CDR2 is SVGIG in the germline V gene (reference sequence). Trimming took off 5 bases at V and 2 bases at J, with 6 bases between the two ends. The CDR3 sequence: CAWGENYGYTF. The CDR3 region has the DNA TGTGCCTGGGGGGAGAACTATGGCTACACCTTC. The full variable domain, with the rest looked up from reference TRBV30 and TRBJ1-2, is SQTIHQWPATLVQPVGSPLSLECTVEGTSNPNLYWYRQAAGRGLQLLFYSVGIGQISSEVPQNLSASRPQDRQFILSSKKLLLSDSGFYLCAWGENYGYTFGSGTRLTVV.

This sequence joins TRBV7-6 and TRBJ2-3, with 8 bases that match TRBD2. The CDR3 sequence is 15 residues long. Germline V gene lookup returns CDR1 SGHVS and CDR2 FNYEAQ. J gave up 0 bases and V 3 bases, and 2 bases lay outside the gene matches. In nucleotides, the CDR3 is TGTGCCAGCAGCTTCAGCGGGAGCAGCACAGATACGCAGTATTTT. Translation: CASSFSGSSTDTQYF.

V gene TRBV18 combines with J gene TRBJ1-2; D gene uncertain. The CDR3 loop spans 12 amino acids. Trimming took off 6 bases at V and 3 bases at J, with 8 bases between the two ends. Germline V gives CDR1 KGHSH, CDR2 LQKENI. CDR3 protein: CASSAADYGYTF. The CDR3 nucleotides are TGTGCCAGCTCGGCTGCAGACTATGGCTACACCTTC.

A remark on this clone: Other DNA sequences of this sample code for an identical CDR3. The chain uses TRBV18 and TRBJ1-3; D unresolved. The CDR3 loop spans 13 amino acids. Germline lookup yields CDR1 KGHSH and CDR2 LQKENI. V was pared by 4 bases and J by 2 bases, with 6 bases between. The CDR3 DNA follows: TGTGCCAGCTCACGTGAGGCTGGAAACACCATATATTTT. It encodes CASSREAGNTIYF.

This clone showed up just once. The genes are TRBV20-1 and TRBJ2-1; D remains ambiguous. The CDR3 runs to 11 residues. CDR1 is DFQATT and CDR2 is SNEGSKA in the germline V gene (reference sequence). V was clipped by 3 bases and J by 5 bases, with 5 bases between them. This CDR3 is CSARDDNEQFF. CDR3 nucleotides: TGCAGTGCTAGGGACGACAATGAGCAGTTCTTC.

Written as DNA, the CDR3 is TGCAGCGTTGAATCCAGCGGGGGGGCCTACACCGGGGAGCTGTTTTTT. This codes for CSVESSGGAYTGELFF. The V call is TRBV29-1, the J call TRBJ2-2, with 10 bases aligning to TRBD2. The CDR3 length is 16 residues. V lost 2 bases and J lost 3; bases outside the gene matches: 6. CDR1 is SQVTM and CDR2 is ANQGSEA in the germline V gene.

The V gene is TRBV7-9, the J gene TRBJ1-4; 8 positions match TRBD1. CDR1 and CDR2 (germline): SEHNR, FQNEAQ (reference sequence). The CDR3 length is 17 residues. Losses at the gene ends were 5 bases for V and 3 bases for J; bases not matched to a gene: 11. The CDR3 protein is CASSILTGVLANEKLFF. The CDR3 bases are TGTGCCAGCAGCATCCTGACAGGGGTCTTAGCTAATGAAAAACTGTTTTTT.

The gene calls are TRBV30 and TRBJ2-7; possibly TRBD2 for D (5 bases). The CDR3 length is 14 residues. Germline CDR1 GTSNPN, CDR2 SVGIG (reference sequence). Trimming took off 4 bases at V and 6 bases at J, with 19 bases between the two ends. In nucleotides, the CDR3 is TGTGCCTGGACCCACCGGGGTAGATTAAGCGAGCAGTACTTC. Protein product: CAWTHRGRLSEQYF.

The rearrangement links TRBV16 to TRBJ2-7; TRBD1 matches 10 bases. The V and J ends lost 2 bases and 7 bases, in that order; junction bases with no gene match: 14. CDR1 is KGHSY, CDR2 FQNENV, per germline. The CDR3 is 17 residues long. The CDR3: CASSQRRRTGGLGEQYF. The DNA of the CDR3 is TGTGCCAGCAGCCAACGGAGGCGGACAGGGGGATTAGGGGAGCAGTACTTC.

This chain joins TRBV6-5 and TRBJ2-5, with D unclear. This CDR3 is 15 amino acids long. Trimming removed 1 base from V and 2 bases from J, with 11 bases in between. Germline values: CDR1 MNHEY, CDR2 SVGAGI. The CDR3 protein is CASSYFSRQQETQYF. The CDR3 nucleotides are TGTGCCAGCAGTTACTTTTCCAGGCAGCAAGAGACCCAGTACTTC.

The chain links TRBV11-2 to TRBJ2-3; TRBD2 might be the D (5 bases). The germline V gene encodes CDR1 SGHAT and CDR2 FQNNGV. Deletions cut 5 bases from V and 5 bases from J, with 14 bases between. The length of the CDR3 is 14 residues. CDR3 protein: CASSPRLPVDTQYF. In DNA, the CDR3 is TGTGCCAGCAGCCCTCGACTACCCGTAGATACGCAGTATTTT.

V and J are TRBV5-1 and TRBJ1-5; D is uncertain. V lost 4 bases to trimming and J lost 2 bases, with 10 bases between them. This CDR3 contains 14 residues. CDR1 SGHRS and CDR2 YFSETQ come from the germline V gene. The CDR3 reads CASSLLPGNQPQHF. CDR3 DNA sequence: TGCGCCAGCAGCCTCTTACCTGGCAATCAGCCCCAGCATTTT.

The chain has TRBV5-1 and TRBJ1-2, with no clear D. The CDR3 covers 13 residues. V was trimmed by 2 bases and J by 5 bases, leaving 10 bases between them. CDR1 and CDR2 from the germline V gene are SGHRS and YFSETQ. DNA of the CDR3: TGCGCCAGCAGCTTTGATGGGCAGTATGGCTACACCTTC. It encodes CASSFDGQYGYTF.

This chain connects TRBV4-1 to TRBJ2-1; 8 bases fit TRBD2. Germline V gene lookup returns CDR1 MGHRA and CDR2 YSYEKL. J gave up 6 bases and V 4 bases, and 23 bases lay outside the gene matches. The CDR3 consists of 20 residues. CDR3 nucleotide sequence: TGCGCCAGCAGCCTGGTCGGATACCGGGGGGGGACCTTTTCGCCCAATGAGCAGTTCTTC. This encodes CASSLVGYRGGTFSPNEQFF.